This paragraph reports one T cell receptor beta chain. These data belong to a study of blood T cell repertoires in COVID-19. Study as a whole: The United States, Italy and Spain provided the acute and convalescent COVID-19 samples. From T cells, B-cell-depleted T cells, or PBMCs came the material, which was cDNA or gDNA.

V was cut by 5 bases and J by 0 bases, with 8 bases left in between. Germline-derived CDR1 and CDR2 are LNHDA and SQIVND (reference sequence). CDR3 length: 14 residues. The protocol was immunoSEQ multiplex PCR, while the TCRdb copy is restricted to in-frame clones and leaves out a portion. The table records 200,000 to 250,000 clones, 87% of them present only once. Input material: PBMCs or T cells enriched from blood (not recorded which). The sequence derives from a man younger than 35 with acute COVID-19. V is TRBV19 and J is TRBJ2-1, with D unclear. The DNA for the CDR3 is TGTGCCAGTAGTCCTAGGAGCTCCTACAATGAGCAGTTCTTC. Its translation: CASSPRSSYNEQFF.